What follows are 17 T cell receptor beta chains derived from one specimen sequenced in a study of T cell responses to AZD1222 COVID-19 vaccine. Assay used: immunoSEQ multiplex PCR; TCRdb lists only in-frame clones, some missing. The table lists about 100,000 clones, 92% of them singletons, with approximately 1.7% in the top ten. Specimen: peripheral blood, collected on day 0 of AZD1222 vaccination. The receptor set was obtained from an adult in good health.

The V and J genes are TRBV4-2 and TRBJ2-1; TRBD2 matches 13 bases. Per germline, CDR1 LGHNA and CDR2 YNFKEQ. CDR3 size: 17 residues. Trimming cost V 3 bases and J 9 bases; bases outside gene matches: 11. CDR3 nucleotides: TGTGCCAGCAGCCATCCCTTACTAGCGGGAGGGCCGGGTGAGCAGTTCTTC. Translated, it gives CASSHPLLAGGPGEQFF.

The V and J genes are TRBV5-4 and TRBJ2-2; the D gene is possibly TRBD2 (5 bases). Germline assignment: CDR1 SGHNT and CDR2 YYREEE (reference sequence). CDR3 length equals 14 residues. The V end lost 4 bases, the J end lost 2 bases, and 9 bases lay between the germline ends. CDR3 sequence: CASSVRVNTGELFF. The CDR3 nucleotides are TGTGCCAGCAGCGTGAGGGTCAACACCGGGGAGCTGTTTTTT.

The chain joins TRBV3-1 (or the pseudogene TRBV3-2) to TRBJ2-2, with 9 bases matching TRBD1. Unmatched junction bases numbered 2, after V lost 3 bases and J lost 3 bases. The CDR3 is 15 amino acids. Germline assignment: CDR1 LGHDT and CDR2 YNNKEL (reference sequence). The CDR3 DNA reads TGTGCCAGCAGCCACTGGACAGGGGACACCGGGGAGCTGTTTTTT. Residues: CASSHWTGDTGELFF.

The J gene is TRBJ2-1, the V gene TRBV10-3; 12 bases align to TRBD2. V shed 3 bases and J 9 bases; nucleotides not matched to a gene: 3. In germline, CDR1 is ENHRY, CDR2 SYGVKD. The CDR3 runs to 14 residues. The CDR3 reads CAISDGLAGTEQFF. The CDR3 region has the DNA TGTGCCATCAGTGATGGACTAGCGGGAACTGAGCAGTTCTTC.

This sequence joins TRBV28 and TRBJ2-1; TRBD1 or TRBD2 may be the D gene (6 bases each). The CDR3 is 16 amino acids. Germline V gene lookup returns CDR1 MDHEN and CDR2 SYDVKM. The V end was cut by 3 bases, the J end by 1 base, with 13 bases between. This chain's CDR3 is CASSFNGGQSYNEQFF. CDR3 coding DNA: TGTGCCAGCAGTTTTAACGGGGGCCAATCCTACAATGAGCAGTTCTTC.

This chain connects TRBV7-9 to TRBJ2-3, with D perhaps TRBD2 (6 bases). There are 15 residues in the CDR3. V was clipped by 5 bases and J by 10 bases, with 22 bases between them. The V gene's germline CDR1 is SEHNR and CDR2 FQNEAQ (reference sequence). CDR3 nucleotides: TGTGCCAGCAGCATTAAGGACTACCCGGCGAGAGCGCAGTATTTT. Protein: CASSIKDYPARAQYF.

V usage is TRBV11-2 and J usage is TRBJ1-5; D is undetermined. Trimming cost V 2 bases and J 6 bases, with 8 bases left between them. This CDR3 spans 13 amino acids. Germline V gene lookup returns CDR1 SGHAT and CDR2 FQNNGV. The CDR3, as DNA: TGTGCCAGCAGCTTATATGGAATTCAGCCCCAGCATTTT. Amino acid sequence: CASSLYGIQPQHF.

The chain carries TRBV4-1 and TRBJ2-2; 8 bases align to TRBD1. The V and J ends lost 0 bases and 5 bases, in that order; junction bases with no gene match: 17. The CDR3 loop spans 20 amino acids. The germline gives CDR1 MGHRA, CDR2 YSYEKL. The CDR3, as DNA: TGCGCCAGCAGCCAAGAGGTTGTGGCGGGGACAGGCCTGGGGACCGGGGAGCTGTTTTTT. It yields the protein CASSQEVVAGTGLGTGELFF.

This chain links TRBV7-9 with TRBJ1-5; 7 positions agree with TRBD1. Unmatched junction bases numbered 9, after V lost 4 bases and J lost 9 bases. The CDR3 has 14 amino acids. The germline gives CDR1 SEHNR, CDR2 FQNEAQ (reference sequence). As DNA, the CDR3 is TGTGCCAGCAGCTCCGAGGACAGGTACTGGCCCCAGCATTTT. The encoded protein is CASSSEDRYWPQHF.

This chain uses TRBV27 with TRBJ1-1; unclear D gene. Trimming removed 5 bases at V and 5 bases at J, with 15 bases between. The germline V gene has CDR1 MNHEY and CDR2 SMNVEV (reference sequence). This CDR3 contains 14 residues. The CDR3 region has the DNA TGTGCCAGCAGTCGGACGGTTGGGAATACTGAAGCTTTCTTT. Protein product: CASSRTVGNTEAFF.

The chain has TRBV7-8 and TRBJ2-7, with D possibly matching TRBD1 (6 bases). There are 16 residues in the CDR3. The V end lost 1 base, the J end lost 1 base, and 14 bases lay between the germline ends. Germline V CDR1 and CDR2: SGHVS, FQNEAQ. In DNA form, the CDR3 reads TGTGCCAGCAGCTTAGGTGTAGGGACATATTCCTACGAGCAGTACTTC. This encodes CASSLGVGTYSYEQYF.

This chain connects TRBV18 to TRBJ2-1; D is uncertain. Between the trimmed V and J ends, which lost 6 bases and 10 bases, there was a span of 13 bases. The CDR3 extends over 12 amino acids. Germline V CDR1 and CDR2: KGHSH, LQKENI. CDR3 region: CASSSPPAEQFF. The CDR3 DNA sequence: TGTGCCAGCTCGTCTCCTCCGGCCGAGCAGTTCTTC.

CDR3 loop: CASSVGTSTDTQYF. CDR3 nucleotide sequence: TGTGCCAGCAGCGTGGGAACTAGCACAGATACGCAGTATTTT. The chain has TRBV9 and TRBJ2-3; no firm D call. CDR1 and CDR2 (germline): SGDLS, YYNGEE. V was clipped by 2 bases and J by 0 bases, with 7 bases between them. This CDR3 contains 14 residues. The variable domain in full, with the rest retrieved from reference TRBV9 and TRBJ2-3, is DSGVTQTPKHLITATGQRVTLRCSPRSGDLSVYWYQQSLDQGLQFLIQYYNGEERAKGNILERFSAQQFPDLHSELNLSSLELGDSALYFCASSVGTSTDTQYFGPGTRLTVL.

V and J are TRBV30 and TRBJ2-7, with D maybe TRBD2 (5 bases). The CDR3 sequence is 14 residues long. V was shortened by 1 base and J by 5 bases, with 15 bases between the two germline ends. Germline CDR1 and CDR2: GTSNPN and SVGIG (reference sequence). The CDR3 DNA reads TGTGCCTGGAGTGGCGAGGTGGGAGAGAACGAGCAGTACTTC. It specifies CAWSGEVGENEQYF.

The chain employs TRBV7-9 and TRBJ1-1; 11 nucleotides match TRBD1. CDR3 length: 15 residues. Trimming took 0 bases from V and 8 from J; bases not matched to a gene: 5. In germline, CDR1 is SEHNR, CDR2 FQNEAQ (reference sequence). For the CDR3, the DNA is TGTGCCAGCAGCTTAGCCTGGGGGACAGGGGGAGAAGCTTTCTTT. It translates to CASSLAWGTGGEAFF.

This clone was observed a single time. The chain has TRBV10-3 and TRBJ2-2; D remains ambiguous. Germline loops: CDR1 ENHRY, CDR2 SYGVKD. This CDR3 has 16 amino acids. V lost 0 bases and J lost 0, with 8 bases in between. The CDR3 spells CAISESTPTNTGELFF. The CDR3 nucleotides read TGTGCCATCAGTGAGTCGACACCTACGAACACCGGGGAGCTGTTTTTT.

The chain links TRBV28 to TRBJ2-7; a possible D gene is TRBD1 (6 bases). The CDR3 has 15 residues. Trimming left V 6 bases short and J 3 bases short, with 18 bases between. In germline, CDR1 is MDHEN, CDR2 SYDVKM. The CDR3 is CASRSGTSTVYEQYF. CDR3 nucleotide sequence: TGTGCCAGCAGGTCCGGGACATCTACTGTCTACGAGCAGTACTTC.